Listed below are T cell receptor beta chains from one sample, sequenced in a study of PD-1 blockade in classical Hodgkin lymphoma. Sequencing used immunoSEQ multiplex PCR; TCRdb keeps in-frame clones, though not all of them. The sample has about 32,000 clones, around 85% seen once; the top ten hold approximately 18%. The source material was peripheral blood mononuclear cells (PBMCs), sampled before the fourth cycle of nivolumab. These receptors originate from a human donor with classical Hodgkin lymphoma. Both conserved end residues are part of each CDR3. Fields, in order: clone size, V gene, D gene, J gene, CDR3 protein, CDR3 DNA. A D gene is named only where the DNA matches it firmly. For some rows the clone size is stated as once, few or many, or as a class when expanded; others skip it.

-	TRBV18	TRBD2	TRBJ2-5	CASSPLAGRETQYF	TGTGCCAGCTCTCCCCTAGCGGGGCGAGAGACCCAGTACTTC
-	TRBV6-1	-	TRBJ2-1	CASSSARFSYNEQFF	TGTGCCAGCAGCTCGGCCCGGTTCTCCTACAATGAGCAGTTCTTC
-	TRBV19	-	TRBJ1-2	CASTSGGTPNYGYTF	TGTGCCAGTACCTCCGGGGGAACGCCTAACTATGGCTACACCTTC
-	TRBV2	-	TRBJ1-2	CASSGGFPNYGYTF	TGTGCCAGCAGTGGGGGGTTCCCTAACTATGGCTACACCTTC
few	TRBV28	-	TRBJ1-5	CASKYSNQPQHF	TGTGCCAGCAAATATAGCAATCAGCCCCAGCATTTT
-	TRBV6-6	TRBD2	TRBJ2-1	CASSPVRGDSEQFF	TGTGCCAGCAGTCCAGTTCGGGGGGATAGTGAGCAGTTCTTC
few	TRBV28	TRBD1	TRBJ1-5	CASSFQTGGQPQHF	TGTGCCAGCAGTTTCCAGACAGGGGGACAGCCCCAGCATTTT
once	TRBV7-2	-	TRBJ1-1	CASSLGVRGFTEAFF	TGTGCCAGCAGCTTAGGTGTCCGGGGGTTCACTGAAGCTTTCTTT
-	TRBV4-3	TRBD1	TRBJ2-5	CASSQGGQARGETQYF	TGCGCCAGCAGCCAAGGCGGACAGGCTAGGGGGGAGACCCAGTACTTC
-	TRBV2	-	TRBJ1-1	CASSVEGTEAFF	TGTGCCAGCAGTGTAGAGGGAACTGAAGCTTTCTTT
-	TRBV7-2	-	TRBJ2-2	CASNIDSSLNTGELFF	TGTGCCAGCAACATAGACAGCAGCCTGAACACCGGGGAGCTGTTTTTT
-	TRBV4-1	TRBD2	TRBJ2-1	CASSQLTSGRAHNEQFF	TGCGCCAGCAGCCAACTCACTAGCGGGAGGGCCCACAATGAGCAGTTCTTC
-	TRBV25-1	-	TRBJ1-2	CASQQTNYGYTF	TGTGCCAGCCAACAAACTAACTATGGCTACACCTTC
-	TRBV11-2	TRBD1	TRBJ1-3	CASSLLPRQGRGNTIYF	TGTGCCAGCAGCTTATTACCTCGACAGGGAAGAGGAAACACCATATATTTT
-	TRBV5-4	TRBD2	TRBJ2-6	CASSLFVLAGDGANVLTF	TGTGCCAGCAGCTTGTTCGTCCTAGCGGGAGATGGGGCCAACGTCCTGACTTTC
-	TRBV7-9	-	TRBJ2-5	CASSLAGVGETQYF	TGTGCCAGCAGCTTAGCGGGAGTGGGCGAGACCCAGTACTTC
-	TRBV19	-	TRBJ1-3	CASSILAGSGNTIYF	TGTGCCAGTAGTATACTGGCAGGCTCTGGAAACACCATATATTTT
-	TRBV6-5	-	TRBJ1-4	CASSSQGSGEKLFF	TGTGCCAGCAGTTCCCAGGGGTCGGGTGAAAAACTGTTTTTT
few	TRBV5-1	-	TRBJ2-5	CASSLGPNLVQETQYF	TGCGCCAGCAGCTTAGGACCCAACTTGGTGCAAGAGACCCAGTACTTC
-	TRBV7-9	TRBD2	TRBJ2-7	CASSQGASGFSYEQYF	TGCGCCAGCAGCCAAGGGGCTAGCGGTTTCTCCTACGAGCAGTACTTC
-	TRBV7-9	-	TRBJ1-2	CASSLGFGGYTF	TGTGCCAGCAGCTTAGGCTTTGGCGGCTACACCTTC
-	TRBV19	-	TRBJ1-2	CASSIGGRNYGYTF	TGTGCCAGTAGTATCGGTGGGAGGAACTATGGCTACACCTTC
-	TRBV6-1	-	TRBJ2-1	CASRTSGAGEQFF	TGTGCCAGCAGAACTTCAGGGGCGGGAGAGCAGTTCTTC
-	TRBV10-3	-	TRBJ2-3	CAISPRGPLDTQYF	TGTGCCATCAGCCCGCGGGGGCCCCTTGATACGCAGTATTTT
-	TRBV7-2	TRBD2	TRBJ2-3	CASSGGSSGAVDTQYF	TGTGCCAGCAGCGGGGGGTCTAGCGGGGCGGTGGATACGCAGTATTTT
once	TRBV7-6	TRBD2	TRBJ2-2	CASSLRPSGGSGELFF	TGTGCCAGCAGCTTACGTCCTAGCGGGGGTTCCGGGGAGCTGTTTTTT
few	TRBV28	-	TRBJ1-5	CASTWGSNQPQHF	TGTGCCAGCACCTGGGGGAGCAATCAGCCCCAGCATTTT
once	TRBV29-1	-	TRBJ2-3	CSVEGVTGFTDTQYF	TGCAGCGTTGAAGGTGTGACAGGCTTCACAGATACGCAGTATTTT
-	TRBV7-6	TRBD1	TRBJ1-2	CASSRNDRGHGYTF	TGTGCCAGCAGCCGGAATGACAGGGGCCATGGCTACACCTTC
-	TRBV7-2	TRBD1	TRBJ1-1	CASKTGTGGTEAFF	TGTGCCAGCAAAACCGGGACAGGGGGCACTGAAGCTTTCTTT
-	TRBV5-1	TRBD1	TRBJ2-3	CASSLWDSEDTQYF	TGCGCCAGCAGCTTGTGGGACAGCGAGGATACGCAGTATTTT
-	TRBV5-8	-	TRBJ1-1	CASSLGTGGRPFMNTEAFF	TGTGCCAGCAGCTTGGGGACGGGGGGCCGACCCTTTATGAACACTGAAGCTTTCTTT
-	TRBV27	-	TRBJ1-2	CASSLFSGKGYTF	TGTGCCAGCAGTTTATTTTCAGGGAAAGGCTACACCTTC
-	TRBV27	-	TRBJ1-2	CASSSLGVNYGYTF	TGTGCCAGCAGTTCGCTAGGGGTAAACTATGGCTACACCTTC
-	TRBV10-3	TRBD2	TRBJ2-7	CAIRTGTSGSSYEQYF	TGTGCCATCAGGACCGGGACTAGCGGGAGCTCCTACGAGCAGTACTTC
once	TRBV5-8	-	TRBJ1-4	CASSLGTLTINGKLFF	TGTGCCAGCAGCTTGGGAACCTTGACAATCAACGGGAAACTGTTTTTT
-	TRBV13	TRBD2	TRBJ2-1	CASSLEEGRGTYEQFF	TGTGCCAGCAGCTTAGAAGAAGGGCGGGGGACCTATGAGCAGTTCTTC
-	TRBV7-3	TRBD2	TRBJ2-7	CASSFAGGQYEQYF	TGTGCCAGCAGCTTTGCGGGAGGACAATACGAGCAGTACTTC
-	TRBV5-4	-	TRBJ1-3	CASSQDPQTGNTIYF	TGCGCCAGCAGCCAAGATCCCCAGACTGGAAACACCATATATTTT
-	TRBV19	TRBD1	TRBJ1-2	CASSIRQGYGYTF	TGTGCCAGTAGTATCCGACAGGGATATGGCTACACCTTC
-	TRBV13	TRBD1	TRBJ2-4	CASSLNSGRGKNIQYF	TGTGCCAGCAGCTTAAATAGTGGCAGGGGGAAAAACATTCAGTACTTC
-	TRBV18	TRBD1	TRBJ2-7	CASSRAGTGGEQYF	TGTGCCAGCTCAAGAGCCGGGACAGGGGGTGAGCAGTACTTC
-	TRBV7-2	-	TRBJ1-2	CASSSLYGYTF	TGTGCCAGCAGCTCCCTCTATGGCTACACCTTC
once	TRBV11-2	-	TRBJ1-2	CASSPERTGGYTF	TGTGCCAGCAGCCCAGAGAGGACCGGTGGCTACACCTTC
-	TRBV5-3	-	TRBJ2-2	CASSTWTVRTGELFF	TGTGCCAGCAGCACATGGACAGTACGGACCGGGGAGCTGTTTTTT
once	TRBV11-2	TRBD2	TRBJ2-3	CASSLAGGSADTQYF	TGTGCCAGCAGCTTAGCGGGAGGGTCGGCAGATACGCAGTATTTT